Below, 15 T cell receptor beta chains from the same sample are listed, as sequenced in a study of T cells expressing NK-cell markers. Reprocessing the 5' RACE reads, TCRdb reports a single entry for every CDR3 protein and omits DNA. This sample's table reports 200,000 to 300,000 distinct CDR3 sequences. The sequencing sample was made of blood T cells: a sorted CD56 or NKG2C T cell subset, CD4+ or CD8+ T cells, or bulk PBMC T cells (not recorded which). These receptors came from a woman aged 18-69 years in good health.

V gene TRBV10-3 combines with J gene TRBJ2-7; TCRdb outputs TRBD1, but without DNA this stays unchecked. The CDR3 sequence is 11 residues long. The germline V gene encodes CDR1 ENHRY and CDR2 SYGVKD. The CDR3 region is CAISDGATPKF.

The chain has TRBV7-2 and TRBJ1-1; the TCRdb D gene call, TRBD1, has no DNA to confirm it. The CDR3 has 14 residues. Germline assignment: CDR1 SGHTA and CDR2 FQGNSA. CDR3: CASSPDRAATEAFF.

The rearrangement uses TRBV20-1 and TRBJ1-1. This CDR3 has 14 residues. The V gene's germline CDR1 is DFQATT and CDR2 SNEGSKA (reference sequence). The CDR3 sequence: CSAIDQRGGTEAFF.

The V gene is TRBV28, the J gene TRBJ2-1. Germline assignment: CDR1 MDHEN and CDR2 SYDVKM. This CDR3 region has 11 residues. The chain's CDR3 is CASGSYNEQFF.

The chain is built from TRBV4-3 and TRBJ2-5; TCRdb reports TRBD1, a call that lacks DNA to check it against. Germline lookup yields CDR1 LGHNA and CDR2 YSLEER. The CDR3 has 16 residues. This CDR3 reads CASSTQGPSTQETQYF.

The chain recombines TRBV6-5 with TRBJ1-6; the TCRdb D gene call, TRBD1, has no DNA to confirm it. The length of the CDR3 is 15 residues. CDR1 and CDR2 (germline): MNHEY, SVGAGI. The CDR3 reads CASNSGAAIVSPLHF.

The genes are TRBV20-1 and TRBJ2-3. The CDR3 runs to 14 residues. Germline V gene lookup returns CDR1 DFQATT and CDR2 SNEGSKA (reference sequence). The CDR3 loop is CSARDTTARDTQYF.

CDR3 in amino acids: CASSQPRTSGGAFSTDTQYF. The chain carries TRBV7-8 and TRBJ2-3; TCRdb calls TRBD2, which cannot be checked without DNA. Germline V gene data show CDR1 as SGHVS and CDR2 as FQNEAQ. This CDR3 spans 20 amino acids.

The CDR3: CASSSLGTVEGNTIYF. This chain joins TRBV7-2 and TRBJ1-3; the TRBD1 assignment by TCRdb is unverifiable without DNA. Germline loops: CDR1 SGHTA, CDR2 FQGNSA. The length of the CDR3 is 16 residues.

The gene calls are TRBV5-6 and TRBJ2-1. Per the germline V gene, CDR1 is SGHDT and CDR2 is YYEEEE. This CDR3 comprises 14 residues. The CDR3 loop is CASSPGRPYNEQFF. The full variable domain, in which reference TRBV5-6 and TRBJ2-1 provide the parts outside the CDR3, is DAGVTQSPTHLIKTRGQQVTLRCSPKSGHDTVSWYQQALGQGPQFIFQYYEEEERQRGNFPDRFSGHQFPNYSSELNVNALLLGDSALYLCASSPGRPYNEQFFGPGTRLTVL.

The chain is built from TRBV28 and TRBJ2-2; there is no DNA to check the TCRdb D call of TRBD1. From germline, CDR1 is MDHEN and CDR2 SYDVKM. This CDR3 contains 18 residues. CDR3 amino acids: CASRSRQGTGVHTGELFF. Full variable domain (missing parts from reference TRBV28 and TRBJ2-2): DVKVTQSSRYLVKRTGEKVFLECVQDMDHENMFWYRQDPGLGLRLIYFSYDVKMKEKGDIPEGYSVSREKKERFSLILESASTNQTSMYLCASRSRQGTGVHTGELFFGEGSRLTVL.

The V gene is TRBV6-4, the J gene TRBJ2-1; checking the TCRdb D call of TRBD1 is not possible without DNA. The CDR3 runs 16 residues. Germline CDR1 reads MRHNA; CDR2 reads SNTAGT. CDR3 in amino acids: CASSETGARSYNEQFF.

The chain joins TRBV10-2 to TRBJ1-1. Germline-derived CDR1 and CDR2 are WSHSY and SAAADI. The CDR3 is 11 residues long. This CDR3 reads CASRSKSEAFF.

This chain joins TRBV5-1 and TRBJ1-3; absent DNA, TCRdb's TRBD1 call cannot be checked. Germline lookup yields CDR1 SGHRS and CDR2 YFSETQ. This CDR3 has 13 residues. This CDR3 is CASSRDSGNTIYF.

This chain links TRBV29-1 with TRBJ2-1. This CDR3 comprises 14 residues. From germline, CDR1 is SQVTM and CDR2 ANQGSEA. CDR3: CSVDEQIAYNEQFF.